The 25 T cell receptor beta chains in this list originate from one sample, sequenced in a study of radiotherapy plus CTLA-4 blockade in lung cancer. Only in-frame clones appear in the TCRdb table, and some are missing; sequencing was by immunoSEQ multiplex PCR. The sample holds roughly 90,000 clones; around 72% are singletons and the top ten take around an eighth. The input for sequencing was peripheral blood, taken from a patient treated with radiotherapy plus ipilimumab. Source of these receptors: a human donor with non-small cell lung cancer that progressed on radiotherapy plus ipilimumab.

The chain links TRBV7-6 to TRBJ2-2, with a tentative D call TRBD1 (6 bases). The CDR3 consists of 16 residues. V was cut by 1 base and J by 3 bases, with 12 bases left in between. CDR1 and CDR2 (germline): SGHVS, FNYEAQ. CDR3 DNA sequence: TGTGCCAGCAGCTTAGTCCCGGACAGATACACCGGGGAGCTGTTTTTT. Translation: CASSLVPDRYTGELFF.

This chain joins TRBV7-6 and TRBJ2-5; TRBD1 is a possible D gene (6 bases). This CDR3 has 16 amino acids. Looked up from germline, CDR1 is SGHVS and CDR2 is FNYEAQ. Trimming stripped 4 bases from V and 0 bases from J, with 15 bases between. CDR3 sequence reads: CASSSPNRQDQETQYF. In DNA, the CDR3 is TGTGCCAGCAGCTCGCCGAATCGACAGGACCAAGAGACCCAGTACTTC.

This chain links TRBV4-2 with TRBJ1-3; perhaps TRBD1 as D (5 bases). Trimming shortened V by 1 base and J by 4 bases, and 14 bases separated the two germline ends. The germline V gene encodes CDR1 LGHNA and CDR2 YNFKEQ. The CDR3 is 16 residues long. CDR3 DNA sequence: TGTGCCAGCAGCCAAGGGTCTGGCGGGACCGGAAACACCATATATTTT. It is translated as CASSQGSGGTGNTIYF.

The genes are TRBV25-1 and TRBJ1-1, with D unclear. There are 11 residues in the CDR3. V was trimmed by 6 bases and J by 9 bases, leaving 11 bases between them. From germline, CDR1 is MGHDK and CDR2 SYGVNS. CDR3 in DNA: TGTGCCAGCAGCTTCGGAGGTCAAGCTTTCTTT. As protein: CASSFGGQAFF.

The V and J genes are TRBV19 and TRBJ2-1; maybe TRBD2 (6 bases). Trimming removed 5 bases from V and 7 bases from J, with 24 bases in between. Germline V CDR1 and CDR2: LNHDA, SQIVND (reference sequence). The CDR3 has 17 amino acids. CDR3 amino acids: CASSPIGGGSLGNEQFF. The CDR3 region has the DNA TGTGCCAGTAGTCCCATCGGGGGAGGTTCCCTAGGGAATGAGCAGTTCTTC. Drawing the rest from reference TRBV19 and TRBJ2-1, the complete variable domain is DGGITQSPKYLFRKEGQNVTLSCEQNLNHDAMYWYRQDPGQGLRLIYYSQIVNDFQKGDIAEGYSVSREKKESFPLTVTSAQKNPTAFYLCASSPIGGGSLGNEQFFGPGTRLTVL.

This clone has a handful of counts. V gene TRBV2 combines with J gene TRBJ2-1, with unresolved D. CDR1 and CDR2 (germline): SNHLY, FYNNEI. CDR3 length: 13 amino acids. V lost 6 bases to trimming and J lost 5 bases, with 11 bases between them. The CDR3 region has the DNA TGTGCCAGCAGCGCCGACCAAAACAATGAGCAGTTCTTC. It is translated as CASSADQNNEQFF.

This chain links TRBV7-9 with TRBJ1-1; D ambiguous. The ends were cut back, 5 bases at V and 0 bases at J, with 7 bases in the middle. Germline values: CDR1 SEHNR, CDR2 FQNEAQ (reference sequence). The CDR3 runs to 13 residues. CDR3 bases: TGTGCCAGCAGCCTAGACATGAACACTGAAGCTTTCTTT. It codes for CASSLDMNTEAFF.

The chain couples TRBV5-1 to TRBJ2-5; weak D call: TRBD2 (5 bases). Trimming removed 4 bases from V and 5 bases from J, with 9 bases in between. CDR3 length: 12 amino acids. The V gene's germline CDR1 is SGHRS and CDR2 YFSETQ. The CDR3 DNA reads TGCGCCAGCAGCCCGCCGGGGGAGACCCAGTACTTC. It specifies CASSPPGETQYF.

DNA of the CDR3: TGTGCCTGGAGTTCCCTGGGACAGGGCAATCAGCCCCAGCATTTT. Protein: CAWSSLGQGNQPQHF. This chain links TRBV30 with TRBJ1-5; 8 bases are shared with TRBD1. CDR1 is GTSNPN and CDR2 is SVGIG in the germline V gene (reference sequence). The CDR3 totals 15 residues. The V segment lost 2 bases and the J segment 2 bases; nucleotides outside the gene matches: 5.

V gene TRBV5-1 combines with J gene TRBJ2-1; 9 bases align to TRBD1. This CDR3 contains 16 residues. With V trimmed by 2 bases and J by 6 bases, 9 bases remained unmatched. Germline V gene lookup returns CDR1 SGHRS and CDR2 YFSETQ. CDR3 DNA sequence: TGCGCCAGCAGCTTTCGCGGAGGGACAGGGACCAATGAGCAGTTCTTC. Translated, it gives CASSFRGGTGTNEQFF.

The CDR3 sequence is CSVGLDNTDTQYF. For the CDR3, the DNA is TGCAGCGTTGGTTTGGACAACACAGATACGCAGTATTTT. The V gene is TRBV29-1, the J gene TRBJ2-3; the D gene is possibly TRBD1 (5 bases). Germline loops: CDR1 SQVTM, CDR2 ANQGSEA. The length of the CDR3 is 13 residues. The V end was cut by 4 bases, the J end by 2 bases, with 10 bases between.

The chain joins TRBV7-6 to TRBJ2-1; the D gene could be TRBD1 or TRBD2 (6 bases each). Germline V gene data show CDR1 as SGHVS and CDR2 as FNYEAQ. Trimming left V 1 base short and J 0 bases short, with 7 bases between. This CDR3 contains 15 residues. DNA of the CDR3: TGTGCCAGCAGCTTAGAGGGGGGCTCCTACAATGAGCAGTTCTTC. Protein: CASSLEGGSYNEQFF.

The rearrangement uses TRBV30 and TRBJ1-6; D remains unclear. Germline CDR1 reads GTSNPN; CDR2 reads SVGIG (reference sequence). CDR3 size: 14 residues. V dropped 3 bases and J dropped 5 bases, with 11 bases sitting between them. The CDR3 DNA is TGTGCCTGGAGGTCCGGGGTTAATAATTCACCCCTCCACTTT. It specifies CAWRSGVNNSPLHF.

There are a few counts of this clone. The rearrangement uses TRBV4-2 and TRBJ2-1; D not resolved. Trimming removed 0 bases from V and 3 bases from J, with 9 bases in between. Per germline, CDR1 LGHNA and CDR2 YNFKEQ. The CDR3 contains 15 residues. CDR3 nucleotides: TGTGCCAGCAGCCAAGATTTTTGGGACTACAATGAGCAGTTCTTC. It specifies CASSQDFWDYNEQFF.

This clone has just a few counts. The V gene is TRBV7-9, the J gene TRBJ1-1; a possible D gene is TRBD1 (5 bases). V dropped 5 bases and J dropped 7 bases, with 11 bases sitting between them. The germline gives CDR1 SEHNR, CDR2 FQNEAQ (reference sequence). The CDR3 length is 12 residues. The CDR3 bases are TGTGCCAGCAGCCGCGGGGGAGATGAAGCTTTCTTT. Its translation: CASSRGGDEAFF.

The chain carries TRBV28 and TRBJ1-1, with D hard to call. The CDR3 sequence is 15 residues long. V was pared by 1 base and J by 2 bases, with 11 bases between. Germline-derived CDR1 and CDR2 are MDHEN and SYDVKM. The CDR3 nucleotides read TGTGCCAGCAGTTTATCGGGGTTTCTAAACACTGAAGCTTTCTTT. Protein sequence: CASSLSGFLNTEAFF.

The chain joins TRBV11-1 to TRBJ2-3; 13 nucleotides line up with TRBD2. The CDR3 loop spans 16 amino acids. V was pared by 5 bases and J by 1 base, with 3 bases of the junction left unmatched. From germline, CDR1 is SGHAT and CDR2 FQDESV (reference sequence). For the CDR3, the DNA is TGTGCCAGCAGCCCCGGGACTAGCGGGGGCACAGATACGCAGTATTTT. This gives the protein CASSPGTSGGTDTQYF.

This chain uses TRBV30 with TRBJ1-3; TRBD1 aligns across 7 bases. There are 15 residues in the CDR3. The germline V gene has CDR1 GTSNPN and CDR2 SVGIG (reference sequence). V trimming: 4 bases; J trimming: 0 bases; junction bases outside the gene matches: 6. The CDR3 nucleotides read TGTGCCTGGAAGGACAGGACGAGCTCTGGAAACACCATATATTTT. Its translation: CAWKDRTSSGNTIYF.

The chain joins TRBV19 to TRBJ1-3; D unclear. CDR1 is LNHDA, CDR2 SQIVND, per germline (reference sequence). Trimming took 9 bases from V and 2 from J, leaving 14 bases between them. The CDR3 runs 14 residues. The CDR3 nucleotides are TGTGCCAGCGACCAGAGCGGGGCTGGAAACACCATATATTTT. Its protein is CASDQSGAGNTIYF. The complete variable domain, with remaining parts taken from reference TRBV19 and TRBJ1-3, reads DGGITQSPKYLFRKEGQNVTLSCEQNLNHDAMYWYRQDPGQGLRLIYYSQIVNDFQKGDIAEGYSVSREKKESFPLTVTSAQKNPTAFYLCASDQSGAGNTIYFGEGSWLTVV.

Here the CDR3 reads CASSPPSGQGAYGYTF. CDR3 DNA: TGTGCCAGCTCACCCCCATCTGGACAGGGGGCCTATGGCTACACCTTC. This chain links TRBV18 with TRBJ1-2; 11 bases are a match to TRBD1. This CDR3 has 16 amino acids. The V gene's germline CDR1 is KGHSH and CDR2 LQKENI. Losses at the gene ends were 3 bases for V and 4 bases for J; bases not matched to a gene: 7.

The V call is TRBV25-1, the J call TRBJ1-5; TRBD1 aligns across 7 bases. CDR3 length: 18 residues. Germline CDR1 MGHDK, CDR2 SYGVNS. V was pared by 10 bases and J by 10 bases, with 28 bases of the junction left unmatched. The CDR3 nucleotides read TGTGCCACCCAGATCCCCCCCCACGGAACAGGGGTCGATCGACCCCAGCATTTT. It yields the protein CATQIPPHGTGVDRPQHF.

The J gene is TRBJ2-5, the V gene TRBV5-4; TRBD1 matches at 11 bases. Germline V gene lookup returns CDR1 SGHNT and CDR2 YYREEE (reference sequence). V lost 5 bases and J lost 5; bases outside the gene matches: 8. The CDR3 loop spans 15 amino acids. The CDR3 bases are TGTGCCAGCAGTTCCGGGACAGGGGGAAAGGAGACCCAGTACTTC. This translates into CASSSGTGGKETQYF. Variable domain in full (rest from reference TRBV5-4 and TRBJ2-5): ETGVTQSPTHLIKTRGQQVTLRCSSQSGHNTVSWYQQALGQGPQFIFQYYREEENGRGNFPPRFSGLQFPNYSSELNVNALELDDSALYLCASSSGTGGKETQYFGPGTRLLVL.

The chain couples TRBV7-9 to TRBJ2-3, with a tentative D call TRBD1 (5 bases). The CDR3 covers 15 residues. Germline CDR1 reads SEHNR; CDR2 reads FQNEAQ (reference sequence). Between the trimmed V and J ends, which lost 5 bases and 0 bases, there was a span of 12 bases. The CDR3 protein is CASSPTGPSTDTQYF. The CDR3 nucleotides are TGTGCCAGCAGCCCAACAGGACCTAGCACAGATACGCAGTATTTT.

The J gene is TRBJ2-4, the V gene TRBV7-6; D is possibly TRBD2 (7 bases). The CDR3 runs to 13 residues. V lost 5 bases to trimming and J lost 8 bases, with 13 bases between them. CDR1 and CDR2 from the germline V gene are SGHVS and FNYEAQ. Written as DNA, the CDR3 is TGTGCCAGCAGCACTAGGGGGGGGGACATTCAGTACTTC. Its translation is CASSTRGGDIQYF.

This clone was observed once. This chain joins TRBV9 and TRBJ2-1; D call uncertain. The CDR3 spans 13 residues. Germline-derived CDR1 and CDR2 are SGDLS and YYNGEE. Trimming left V 2 bases short and J 4 bases short, with 7 bases between. The CDR3 bases are TGTGCCAGCAGCGTTCGCGAGTACAATGAGCAGTTCTTC. Its protein is CASSVREYNEQFF.